Reported below is one TCR beta chain. Its specificity is not known. At one end the junction does not follow the germline gene, possibly because of a read error. The cDNA was synthesized by means of template-switch 5'RACE, which was carried out with 10-nucleotide random UMIs. TCRdb redid the calling of the 5' RACE reads with MiXCR, one entry per CDR3 protein. The sample carries around 15,000 distinct CDR3 sequences, over 12% recorded once. The record originates from a study of neurological immune-mediated disorders. The unsorted libraries were made from 2 million PBMCs kept at -80 C. Notes on the study in general: No expanded-clone CDR3 amino acid sequence recurred across subjects, suggesting private TCR-beta repertoires.

The CDR3 consists of 13 residues. Looked up from germline, CDR1 is DFQATT and CDR2 is SNEGSKA (reference sequence). This chain links TRBV20-1 with TRBJ1-3; no firm D call. The source material was PBMCs. The clonotype comes from a man aged 60 to 69 with HTLV-1-associated myelopathy (HAM/TSP). CDR3 protein: CSARLSSGYTIYF. Written as DNA, the CDR3 is TGCAGTGCTAGACTCAGTTCTGGATACACCATATATTTT.